The rows below give T cell receptor beta chains drawn from one sample of a study of T cell clonotyping in hematopoietic cell transplantation. Profiling relied on immunoSEQ multiplex PCR, and the TCRdb table lists in-frame clones only, not all of them. The data contain more than 65,000 clones, just under 95% of them singletons. The sequencing input was peripheral blood mononuclear cells. Source of these receptors: a man aged 50-60 years in good health. Some clones in this sample may be carry-over from other donors' samples. Each CDR3 is given with its conserved first and last residue. Each record gives: clone size, D gene, V gene, J gene, CDR3 DNA, CDR3 protein. D genes are given only for firm matches. Size tells how often a clone was seen (once, few, many) or the class of an expanded clone, and some rows leave it out.

NA	NA	TRBV7-2	TRBJ1-2	TGTGCCAGCAGCCCGCGGCCGAGGGCGCGGGACTATGGCTACACCTTC	CASSPRPRARDYGYTF
NA	NA	TRBV27	TRBJ1-1	TGTGCCAGCAGTTACTTGGGGGGACTGACTGAAGCTTTCTTT	CASSYLGGLTEAFF
NA	NA	TRBV27	TRBJ1-2	TGTGCCAGCACCACCCTGCCGGGACCCATGGGCTATGGCTACACCTTC	CASTTLPGPMGYGYTF
NA	NA	TRBV30	TRBJ2-5	TGTGCCTGGAGTGTATGTGGGGGGACCCAGTACTTC	CAWSVCGGTQYF
NA	TRBD1	TRBV29-1	TRBJ1-2	TGCAGCGGAAGACAGGGCATCGGTGCGTCTGGCTACACCTTC	CSGRQGIGASGYTF
few	TRBD1	TRBV15	TRBJ1-4	TGTGCCACCAGTTTGGGACAGGAAGGGGAAAAACTGTTTTTT	CATSLGQEGEKLFF
NA	NA	TRBV9	TRBJ2-2	TGTGCCAGCAGCGTAGCGCGATCGCGACCTACGAACACCGGGGAGCTGTTTTTT	CASSVARSRPTNTGELFF
NA	TRBD1	TRBV28	TRBJ1-5	TGTGCCAGCAGTGCCCAGGGGGTATGGCAGCCCCAGCATTTT	CASSAQGVWQPQHF
once	TRBD2	TRBV5-6	TRBJ2-3	TGTGCCAGCAGCTCCTATGTCCTAGCGGGTAGGGATTTT	CASSSYVLAGRDF
NA	TRBD2	TRBV29-1	TRBJ2-2	TGCAGCGCCCTTGAATTGCTAGCGGTGAACACCGGGGAGCTGTTTTTT	CSALELLAVNTGELFF
NA	NA	TRBV10-3	TRBJ2-2	TGTGCCATCAGGGCCGGGGAGGCGAACACCGGGGAGCTGTTTTTT	CAIRAGEANTGELFF
NA	TRBD2	TRBV6-5	TRBJ2-5	TGTGCCAGCAGCACCGGGACTAGCGGGAAGGTGACCCAGTACTTC	CASSTGTSGKVTQYF
NA	NA	TRBV25-1	TRBJ2-7	TGTGCCAGCGGGAGGGGGGTGGACGAGCAGTACTTC	CASGRGVDEQYF
NA	NA	TRBV5-1	TRBJ2-5	TGCGCCAGCAGCCCATCCCAGACAGGCTCACAGACCCAGTACTTC	CASSPSQTGSQTQYF